Below, 5 T cell receptor beta chains from the same sample are listed, as sequenced in a study of shared clonotypes between healthy human individuals. This table comes from immunoSEQ multiplex PCR, and its TCRdb copy is limited to in-frame clones, with some not included. This table has about 460,000 clones, roughly three quarters appearing once. Sequencing input: PBMCs. These receptors were obtained from a woman aged 40 to 50 in good health. Some clones in this sample may be carry-over from other donors' samples.

This clone was found a few times. The chain links TRBV19 to TRBJ2-4; 8 positions agree with TRBD1. Trimming removed 2 bases from V and 6 bases from J; junction bases left unmatched: 15. The CDR3 has 18 residues. The germline V gene encodes CDR1 LNHDA and CDR2 SQIVND (reference sequence). Here the CDR3 DNA reads TGTGCCAGTAGTATACTCAACCTAGGACAGGGCGCGGGAAACATTCAGTACTTC. Amino acids: CASSILNLGQGAGNIQYF.

This sequence joins TRBV10-3 and TRBJ2-1; weak D call: TRBD2 (6 bases). The ends were cut back, 0 bases at V and 6 bases at J, with 9 bases in the middle. The CDR3 covers 14 residues. CDR1 is ENHRY, CDR2 SYGVKD, per germline. CDR3 sequence reads: CAISESLTSNEQFF. The DNA for the CDR3 is TGTGCCATCAGTGAGTCCCTGACTAGCAATGAGCAGTTCTTC.

The CDR3 protein is CATSRDLPDTQYF. The CDR3 coding sequence is TGTGCCACCAGCAGAGATTTACCAGATACGCAGTATTTT. The chain is built from TRBV15 and TRBJ2-3; D ambiguous. The germline V gene has CDR1 LNHNV and CDR2 YYDKDF (reference sequence). CDR3 length equals 13 residues. V was shortened by 0 bases and J by 4 bases, with 5 bases between the two germline ends.

Comments on this clone: A read error may explain this, as a much larger clone is one base away. The same CDR3 can be traced to other DNA sequences in this sample. This chain connects TRBV21-1 to TRBJ2-4. TRBV21-1 is a listed pseudogene. The CDR3 consists of 17 residues. The CDR3 DNA reads TGTGCCAGCAGCAAAGCTACCGGGCAGGGAGAGAAGAACATTCAGTACTTC. This sequence encodes CASSKATGQGEKNIQYF.

This clone was recorded at least ten times. This specimen includes other DNA sequences encoding the same CDR3. The chain couples TRBV28 to TRBJ2-5; weak D call: TRBD2 (6 bases). Trimming removed 6 bases from V and 5 bases from J, with 16 bases in between. The germline V gene encodes CDR1 MDHEN and CDR2 SYDVKM. CDR3 size: 14 residues. The CDR3 sequence is CASSVGGVGETQYF. The CDR3 region has the DNA TGTGCCAGCAGCGTGGGGGGAGTAGGGGAGACCCAGTACTTC. Filled out from reference TRBV28 and TRBJ2-5, the complete variable domain reads DVKVTQSSRYLVKRTGEKVFLECVQDMDHENMFWYRQDPGLGLRLIYFSYDVKMKEKGDIPEGYSVSREKKERFSLILESASTNQTSMYLCASSVGGVGETQYFGPGTRLLVL.